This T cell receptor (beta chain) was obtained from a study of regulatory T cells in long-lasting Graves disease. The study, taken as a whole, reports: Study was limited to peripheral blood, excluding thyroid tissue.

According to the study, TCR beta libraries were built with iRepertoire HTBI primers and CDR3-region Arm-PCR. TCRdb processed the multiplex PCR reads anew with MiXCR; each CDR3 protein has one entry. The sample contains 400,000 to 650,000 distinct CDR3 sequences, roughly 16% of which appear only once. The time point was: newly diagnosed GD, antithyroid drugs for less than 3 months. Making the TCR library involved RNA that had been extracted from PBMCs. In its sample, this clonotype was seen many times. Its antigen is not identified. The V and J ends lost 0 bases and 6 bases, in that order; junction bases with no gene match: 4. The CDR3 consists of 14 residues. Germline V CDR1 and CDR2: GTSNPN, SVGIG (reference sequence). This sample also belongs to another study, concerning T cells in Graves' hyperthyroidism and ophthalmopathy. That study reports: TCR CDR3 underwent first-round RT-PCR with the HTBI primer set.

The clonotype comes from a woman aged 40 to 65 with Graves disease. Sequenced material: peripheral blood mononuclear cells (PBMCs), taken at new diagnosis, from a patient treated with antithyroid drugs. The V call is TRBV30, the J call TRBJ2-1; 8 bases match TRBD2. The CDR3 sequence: CAWSVPAGVNEQFF. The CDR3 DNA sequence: TGTGCCTGGAGTGTACCAGCGGGGGTCAATGAGCAGTTCTTC.